The 27 T cell receptor beta chains in this list originate from one sample, sequenced in a study of T-cell reconstitution after alpha-beta-depleted transplantation in children. This sample's TCRbeta library carried unique molecular identifier barcodes. TCRdb recomputed calls from the PCR reads with MiXCR, one row per CDR3 protein. The data show 100,000 to 120,000 distinct CDR3 sequences, around 10% seen once. The sample consisted of PBMCs from the stem cell graft donor, taken from the stem cell graft. These receptors were collected from a human donor who donated a stem cell graft to a child with acute lymphoblastic leukemia.

For this clonotype: A much larger clone sits a single nucleotide away, making a read error possible. The chain uses TRBV12-3 or TRBV12-4 and TRBJ1-2; D possibly corresponds to TRBD1 (6 bases). The CDR3 is 17 amino acids. The CDR3 region has the DNA TGTGACAGCAGTTTAGATAGTCCCCGGGACAACAACTATGGCTACACCTTC. Residues: CDSSLDSPRDNNYGYTF.

Ten or more counts support this clonotype. This chain connects TRBV7-8 to TRBJ2-7; TRBD1 might be the D (6 bases). In germline, CDR1 is SGHVS, CDR2 FQNEAQ. The V end was cut by 2 bases, the J end by 0 bases, with 11 bases between. This CDR3 comprises 15 residues. CDR3 nucleotide sequence: TGTGCCAGCAGCTTATATCAGGGGCCCTCCTACGAGCAGTACTTC. Its translation: CASSLYQGPSYEQYF.

This clonotype was counted at least ten times. The V call is TRBV20-1, the J call TRBJ1-5; D possibly corresponds to TRBD1 (6 bases). This CDR3 comprises 13 residues. V shed 3 bases and J shed 1 base, with 7 bases lying between them. CDR1 and CDR2 (germline): DFQATT, SNEGSKA (reference sequence). The CDR3 region is CSASQGSNQPQHF. Here the CDR3 DNA reads TGCAGTGCTAGCCAGGGGAGCAATCAGCCCCAGCATTTT.

Turning to this clonotype: With a much larger clone just one base away, this may be a read error. The chain combines TRBV3-1 with TRBJ2-7; 8 bases match TRBD2. Germline V lookup: CDR1 LGHDT, CDR2 YNNKEL (reference sequence). CDR3 length: 18 residues. CDR3 loop: CASCQAPPGASGFYEQYF. The CDR3 nucleotides are TGTGCCAGCTGCCAAGCGCCCCCTGGGGCTAGCGGGTTCTACGAGCAGTACTTC.

This clonotype was seen repeatedly, ten times or more. V usage is TRBV6-5 and J usage is TRBJ2-7; tentatively, D is TRBD1 (6 bases). Trimming removed 10 bases at V and 6 bases at J, with 13 bases between. CDR3 size: 11 residues. Germline CDR1 is MNHEY and CDR2 is SVGAGI. CDR3 amino acids: CATYRGGEQYF. The CDR3 DNA sequence: TGTGCCACCTATCGAGGGGGCGAGCAGTACTTC.

This clonotype appeared many times. V and J are TRBV20-1 and TRBJ2-7; D gene unclear. CDR3 length: 13 amino acids. The V end was cut by 3 bases, the J end by 0 bases, with 9 bases between. Germline CDR1 DFQATT, CDR2 SNEGSKA (reference sequence). CDR3 nucleotide sequence: TGCAGTGCTAGTGGGCTATTCTCCTACGAGCAGTACTTC. It yields the protein CSASGLFSYEQYF.

This clonotype was counted ten times or more. The chain carries TRBV12-3 or TRBV12-4 and TRBJ1-1; D is ambiguous. Between the trimmed V and J ends, which lost 3 bases and 0 bases, there was a span of 11 bases. The CDR3 sequence is 15 residues long. The CDR3: CASSLPRTVNTEAFF. DNA of the CDR3: TGTGCCAGCAGTTTGCCGCGGACGGTGAACACTGAAGCTTTCTTT.

This clonotype was detected many times. The rearrangement uses TRBV20-1 and TRBJ1-2; D is uncertain. Trimming took 6 bases from V and 6 from J, leaving 11 bases between them. CDR1 and CDR2 from the germline V gene are DFQATT and SNEGSKA (reference sequence). CDR3 length: 11 amino acids. The CDR3 bases are TGCAGTGCCCCCCCAATGGATGGCTACACCTTC. Its translation is CSAPPMDGYTF.

At least ten counts were recorded for this clonotype. This chain links TRBV7-3 with TRBJ2-1, with D perhaps TRBD2 (5 bases). V was trimmed by 5 bases and J by 0 bases, leaving 14 bases between them. Germline V lookup: CDR1 SGHTA, CDR2 FQGTGA. The CDR3 runs to 16 residues. CDR3 amino acids: CASSQRAVSSYNEQFF. CDR3 nucleotide sequence: TGTGCCAGCAGCCAGAGGGCCGTAAGCTCCTACAATGAGCAGTTCTTC.

This clonotype was picked up many times. This chain uses TRBV5-1 with TRBJ2-1, with D uncertain. Trimming pared 2 bases from V and 8 bases from J, leaving 8 bases between. Germline CDR1 reads SGHRS; CDR2 reads YFSETQ. This CDR3 is 12 amino acids long. The DNA of the CDR3 is TGCGCCAGCAGCTTCCCTTCGGATGAGCAGTTCTTC. This encodes CASSFPSDEQFF.

This clonotype was found many times. A junction end diverges from the germline sequence, so it may reflect a read error. The chain is built from TRBV9 and TRBJ2-5; D is unclear. The CDR3 consists of 15 residues. CDR1 and CDR2 (germline): SGDLS, YYNGEE. The CDR3 nucleotides read TGTGCCAGCAGCCCTTCGGGCCCCGATGCAGAGACCCAGTATTTC. It specifies CASSPSGPDAETQYF.

This clonotype showed up many times. The chain employs TRBV7-6 and TRBJ1-4, with no clear D. From germline, CDR1 is SGHVS and CDR2 FNYEAQ. Trimming shortened V by 1 base and J by 4 bases, and 7 bases separated the two germline ends. The CDR3 has 14 amino acids. The CDR3 nucleotides are TGTGCCAGCAGCTTAGAGTCAGTTAATGAAAAACTGTTTTTT. Its translation is CASSLESVNEKLFF.

This clonotype was found a few times. The chain employs TRBV28 and TRBJ2-5; D is tentatively TRBD1 or TRBD2 (5 bases each). Germline CDR1 is MDHEN and CDR2 is SYDVKM. Trimming took 2 bases from V and 3 from J, leaving 13 bases between them. This CDR3 has 15 amino acids. The CDR3: CASSLIGQGEETQYF. CDR3 nucleotides: TGTGCCAGCAGTTTAATAGGGCAGGGAGAAGAGACCCAGTACTTC.

This clonotype was seen repeatedly, ten times or more. The genes are TRBV7-9 and TRBJ2-1; perhaps TRBD2 as D (6 bases). The V end was cut by 7 bases, the J end by 1 base, with 14 bases between. Germline CDR1 reads SEHNR; CDR2 reads FQNEAQ (reference sequence). CDR3 length equals 15 residues. The CDR3 coding sequence is TGTGCCAGCACCCCACGCGGAGGGTCCTACAATGAGCAGTTCTTC. Translated: CASTPRGGSYNEQFF.

This clonotype was counted many times. This chain uses TRBV7-8 with TRBJ1-4; 10 nucleotides agree with TRBD1. This CDR3 has 15 residues. Germline CDR1 is SGHVS and CDR2 is FQNEAQ. The V gene end was trimmed by 1 base and the J gene end by 9 bases; junction bases not matched to a gene: 5. The CDR3 here is CASSLDPGQGKKLFF. DNA of the CDR3: TGTGCCAGCAGCTTAGACCCGGGACAGGGGAAAAAACTGTTTTTT. Full variable domain (missing parts from reference TRBV7-8 and TRBJ1-4): GAGVSQSPRYKVAKRGQDVALRCDPISGHVSLFWYQQALGQGPEFLTYFQNEAQLDKSGLPSDRFFAERPEGSVSTLKIQRTQQEDSAVYLCASSLDPGQGKKLFFGSGTQLSVL.

This sequence joins TRBV4-2 and TRBJ2-1, with a tentative D call TRBD2 (5 bases). Per germline, CDR1 LGHNA and CDR2 YNFKEQ. CDR3 size: 14 residues. Trimming cost V 3 bases and J 7 bases, with 13 bases left between them. The CDR3 nucleotides read TGTGCCAGCAGCCACGTCGGACTTGGAAATGAGCAGTTCTTC. Its protein is CASSHVGLGNEQFF.

In regard to this clonotype: A much bigger clone sits one base away, suggesting this may be a read error. J is TRBJ1-5 and V is TRBV3-1; D is uncertain. CDR1 is LGHDT and CDR2 is YNNKEL in the germline V gene (reference sequence). The CDR3 loop spans 14 amino acids. CDR3 bases: TGTGCCTGCAGCCAAAGGGAGGGCAATCAGCCCCAGCATTTT. This encodes CACSQREGNQPQHF.

Ten or more counts support this clonotype. This chain joins TRBV7-2 and TRBJ2-3; 8 nucleotides match TRBD2. Germline values: CDR1 SGHTA, CDR2 FQGNSA. Germline trimming cut 1 base from V and 4 bases from J; bases unmatched to any gene: 7. This CDR3 is built from 16 residues. The CDR3 protein is CASSLDLAGPPDTQYF. The CDR3 bases are TGTGCCAGCAGCTTAGACCTAGCGGGTCCCCCAGATACGCAGTATTTT.

This clonotype has a count of ten or more. The J gene is TRBJ2-3, the V gene TRBV5-4; D unclear. V gave up 0 bases and J gave up 1 base, with 6 bases separating them. The CDR3 covers 14 residues. Germline assignment: CDR1 SGHNT and CDR2 YYREEE (reference sequence). CDR3 nucleotide sequence: TGTGCCAGCAGCTTGGGACGGCGCACAGATACGCAGTATTTT. It encodes CASSLGRRTDTQYF. The variable domain in full, completed from reference TRBV5-4 and TRBJ2-3, reads ETGVTQSPTHLIKTRGQQVTLRCSSQSGHNTVSWYQQALGQGPQFIFQYYREEENGRGNFPPRFSGLQFPNYSSELNVNALELDDSALYLCASSLGRRTDTQYFGPGTRLTVL.

This clonotype was observed at least ten times. The rearrangement uses TRBV7-9 and TRBJ1-5, with no clear D. Germline V gene sequence: CDR1 SEHNR, CDR2 FQNEAQ (reference sequence). V lost 1 base and J 9 bases, leaving 10 bases between the germline ends. The CDR3 covers 13 residues. This CDR3 is CASSLEGPGPQHF. The CDR3 region has the DNA TGTGCCAGCAGCTTAGAAGGGCCAGGGCCCCAGCATTTT.

This clonotype was recorded at least ten times. This chain links TRBV30 with TRBJ2-1; the match to TRBD1 covers 10 bases. This CDR3 comprises 18 residues. Germline CDR1 and CDR2: GTSNPN and SVGIG (reference sequence). V trimming: 0 bases; J trimming: 4 bases; junction bases outside the gene matches: 12. CDR3 in DNA: TGTGCCTGGAGTGTACGTCTCTACCGGGACAGGGGATACAATGAGCAGTTCTTC. This translates into CAWSVRLYRDRGYNEQFF.

This clonotype was observed at least ten times. This chain connects TRBV10-3 to TRBJ2-7; 8 bases match TRBD2. V lost 5 bases and J lost 3; bases outside the gene matches: 3. Germline-derived CDR1 and CDR2 are ENHRY and SYGVKD. This CDR3 region has 13 residues. CDR3 protein: CAISTREGYEQYF. CDR3 bases: TGTGCCATCAGTACTCGGGAGGGCTACGAGCAGTACTTC.

This clonotype was seen many times. The rearrangement uses TRBV3-1 and TRBJ1-1; D remains ambiguous. The CDR3 is 16 residues long. Germline V gene lookup returns CDR1 LGHDT and CDR2 YNNKEL (reference sequence). Deletions cut 1 base from V and 0 bases from J, with 12 bases between. CDR3 DNA sequence: TGTGCCAGCAGCCAAGTTCTGGCAGCCATGAACACTGAAGCTTTCTTT. Translated, it gives CASSQVLAAMNTEAFF. The full variable domain, rest sourced from reference TRBV3-1 and TRBJ1-1, is DTAVSQTPKYLVTQMGNDKSIKCEQNLGHDTMYWYKQDSKKFLKIMFSYNNKELIINETVPNRFSPKSPDKAHLNLHINSLELGDSAVYFCASSQVLAAMNTEAFFGQGTRLTVV.

Ten or more counts support this clonotype. The V and J genes are TRBV27 and TRBJ1-6, with D perhaps matching TRBD1 (6 bases). Germline lookup yields CDR1 MNHEY and CDR2 SMNVEV (reference sequence). This CDR3 has 16 amino acids. Between the trimmed V and J ends, which lost 2 bases and 6 bases, there was a span of 14 bases. This CDR3 reads CASSLMGQGSNSPLHF. The DNA of the CDR3 is TGTGCCAGCAGTTTAATGGGGCAGGGGTCTAATTCACCCCTCCACTTT.

This clonotype was seen ten or more times. The chain has TRBV28 and TRBJ2-5, with TRBD2 matching 10 bases. The germline CDR1 and CDR2 sequences are MDHEN and SYDVKM. V shed 5 bases and J 4 bases; nucleotides not matched to a gene: 4. The CDR3 totals 14 residues. The CDR3 DNA reads as TGTGCCAGCAGTCCCTGGACTAGCGGAGAGACCCAGTACTTC. This sequence encodes CASSPWTSGETQYF.

Turning to this clonotype: This could be a read error, since a much larger clone is one nucleotide away. The chain recombines TRBV20-1 with TRBJ1-5; D is possibly TRBD1 (6 bases). The CDR3 is 14 residues long. Germline V CDR1 and CDR2: DFQATT, SNEGSKA (reference sequence). The CDR3 here is CSATGFGGNHPQHF. In DNA, the CDR3 is TGCAGTGCTACAGGGTTTGGGGGCAATCATCCCCAGCATTTT.

This clonotype has ten or more counts. The chain links TRBV3-1 to TRBJ1-5; the match to TRBD1 covers 8 bases. CDR3 length: 16 residues. With V trimmed by 1 base and J by 3 bases, 5 bases remained unmatched. The germline gives CDR1 LGHDT, CDR2 YNNKEL (reference sequence). The CDR3 nucleotides are TGTGCCAGCAGCCAAGGACAGGGGCATTTCAATCAGCCCCAGCATTTT. Translated: CASSQGQGHFNQPQHF. Drawing the rest from reference TRBV3-1 and TRBJ1-5, the complete variable domain is DTAVSQTPKYLVTQMGNDKSIKCEQNLGHDTMYWYKQDSKKFLKIMFSYNNKELIINETVPNRFSPKSPDKAHLNLHINSLELGDSAVYFCASSQGQGHFNQPQHFGDGTRLSIL.